This is a list of T cell receptor beta chains from one sample in a study of blood T cells in healthy people across ages. From the 5' RACE reads, TCRdb called clonotypes with MiXCR, one entry per CDR3 protein. Of hundreds of thousands of distinct CDR3 sequences listed, under 70% were seen once; the top ten hold over 35%. Sequenced sample: blood. These receptors originate from a man between 60 and 70 years old in good health. Both conserved end residues are part of each CDR3. The order of the fields is J gene, D gene, clone size, V gene, CDR3 DNA, CDR3 protein. A D gene is named only where the DNA matches it firmly. Part of the rows lack a size; the others show once, few, many or a class for expanded clones.

TRBJ2-3 | . | . | TRBV12-3/TRBV12-4 | TGTGCCAGCAGCATGGGGGGCACAGATACGCAGTATTTT | CASSMGGTDTQYF
TRBJ1-4 | . | . | TRBV15 | TGTGCCACCAGCAGAGACACCGGCGGAGATGAAAAACTGTTTTTT | CATSRDTGGDEKLFF
TRBJ2-7 | . | . | TRBV20-1 | TGCAGTGCTCGCAGGGGATACGAGCAGTACTTC | CSARRGYEQYF
TRBJ2-1 | TRBD2 | . | TRBV9 | TGTGCCAGCAGCGTAGGCCCCTTCCGTCGGGGACTAGCGGGGGGCCTTAAGGACAATGAGCAGTTCTTC | CASSVGPFRRGLAGGLKDNEQFF
TRBJ2-5 | TRBD2 | few | TRBV4-1 | TGCGCCAGCAGCCAAGACTGGCAGCGGGGGTCAGGGGAGACCCAGTACTTC | CASSQDWQRGSGETQYF
TRBJ2-5 | TRBD1 | . | TRBV7-2 | TGTGCCAGCACCGGGACAGGGAGCTCGACCCAGTACTTC | CASTGTGSSTQYF
TRBJ2-5 | . | . | TRBV20-1 | TGCAGTGCCCGAGGGGGGCGACTGGAGACCCAGTACTTC | CSARGGRLETQYF
TRBJ1-2 | . | few | TRBV6-5 | TGTGCCAGCAGCCCCGGACGCTACTATGGCTACACCTTC | CASSPGRYYGYTF
TRBJ2-5 | TRBD2 | . | TRBV20-1 | TGCAGTGCACGACCCGGACTAGCCCCCAGCGGGGAGACCCAGTACTTC | CSARPGLAPSGETQYF
TRBJ1-2 | . | . | TRBV3-1 | TGTGCCAGCAGCCAAGACTGGGCTGGCTACACCTTC | CASSQDWAGYTF
TRBJ2-3 | . | few | TRBV28 | TGTGCCAGCAGTTCTCCGGGGGCAGATACGCAGTATTTT | CASSSPGADTQYF
TRBJ1-5 | . | . | TRBV2 | TGTGCCAGCAGCAGGGTTCTATCGGGGTCGGGGGAGCCCCAGCATTTT | CASSRVLSGSGEPQHF
TRBJ1-5 | TRBD1 | . | TRBV20-1 | TGCAGTGTAAGAAGACAGGGTTCCCCCTATGGTGCCGGACAGCCCCAGCATTTT | CSVRRQGSPYGAGQPQHF
TRBJ2-5 | TRBD1 | few | TRBV12-3/TRBV12-4 | TGTGCCAGCAGGCAGGGGGCAGGGGAGACCCAGTACTTC | CASRQGAGETQYF
TRBJ1-2 | TRBD1 | . | TRBV3-1 | TGTGCCAGCAGCCGCCGGCAGGGGGACCCTCCTAACTATGGCTACACCTTC | CASSRRQGDPPNYGYTF
TRBJ2-7 | . | few | TRBV28 | TGTGCCAGCAGTTTGGACGAACCTTACGAGCAGTACTTC | CASSLDEPYEQYF
TRBJ2-7 | . | . | TRBV20-1 | TGCAGTGCGGCTAGGGGCAGCTCCTACGAGCAGTACTTC | CSAARGSSYEQYF
TRBJ2-1 | TRBD2 | . | TRBV20-1 | TGCAGTGCCACGGGACTAGCGGGGGGGTTTAGGCAGTTCTTC | CSATGLAGGFRQFF
TRBJ2-1 | TRBD2 | few | TRBV7-2 | TGTGCCAGCAGCTTAGGGGGAACTAGCGGGGCTTACAATGAGCAGTTCTTC | CASSLGGTSGAYNEQFF
TRBJ1-4 | . | . | TRBV10-3 | TGTGCCGTCAGTGAGACAAATAAGTCAACTAATGAAAAACTGTTTTTT | CAVSETNKSTNEKLFF
TRBJ2-1 | TRBD1 | . | TRBV29-1 | TGCAGCGTTGAAACCCGGGACAGGTACAATGAGCAGTTCTTC | CSVETRDRYNEQFF
TRBJ2-1 | . | once | TRBV20-1 | TGCAGTGCTAGGGGACACCCCCTACGTGAATACAATGAGCAGTTCTTC | CSARGHPLREYNEQFF
TRBJ2-5 | TRBD2 | few | TRBV6-1 | TGTGCCAGCACCAGTGGATTAGCGGGTCCGGAGACCCAGTACTTC | CASTSGLAGPETQYF
TRBJ2-7 | TRBD1 | . | TRBV4-2 | TGTGCCAGCAGCCACTCGGACAGGGGGAACTACGAGCAGTACTTC | CASSHSDRGNYEQYF
TRBJ2-5 | . | few | TRBV20-1 | TGCAGTGCGACGGCCGGAGCGCAGGAGACCCAGTACTTC | CSATAGAQETQYF
TRBJ2-1 | TRBD2 | . | TRBV12-3/TRBV12-4 | TGTGCCAGCAAACCGGGACTAGTATTCCAAGATGAGCAGTTCTTC | CASKPGLVFQDEQFF
TRBJ2-1 | TRBD2 | . | TRBV7-2 | TGTGCCAGCAGCCGGGGACTAGCGGGGGGCCCCGATGAGCAGTTCTTC | CASSRGLAGGPDEQFF
TRBJ1-2 | . | few | TRBV3-1 | TGTGCCAGCAGCCCCCCGGGAGGAGACTCTAACTATGGCTACACCTTC | CASSPPGGDSNYGYTF
TRBJ1-4 | . | . | TRBV20-1 | TGCAGTGCTAGAGCGTACGGAAACTATAATGAAAAACTGTTTTTT | CSARAYGNYNEKLFF
TRBJ2-7 | TRBD1 | . | TRBV3-1 | TGTGCCAGCAGCCATGACGACAGGGCGTCTCAGTACTTC | CASSHDDRASQYF
TRBJ1-2 | . | . | TRBV7-9 | TGTGCCAGCAGCTTTAGCAGGGAATATGGCTACACCTTC | CASSFSREYGYTF
TRBJ2-5 | . | few | TRBV4-1 | TGCGCCAGCAGCCAAGACAGGACCCCCAGAGACCAGTACTTC | CASSQDRTPRDQYF
TRBJ2-7 | . | . | TRBV2 | TGTGCCAGCACCTTAACTGGGACCTACGAGCAGTACTTC | CASTLTGTYEQYF
TRBJ1-2 | . | . | TRBV7-2 | TGTGCCAGCAGCTGGGAGGGAAGCTATGGCTACACCTTC | CASSWEGSYGYTF
TRBJ2-7 | . | . | TRBV6-6 | TGTGCCAGCAGTTACTCGAAGGCCCGATCCTACGAGCAGTACTTC | CASSYSKARSYEQYF
TRBJ2-7 | TRBD1 | . | TRBV29-1 | TGCAGCGCCTCGGACAGGGGCCACGAGCAGTACTTC | CSASDRGHEQYF
TRBJ1-4 | . | . | TRBV5-1 | TGCGCCAGCAGCTTGGTGACGGGGACTAATGAAAAACTGTTTTTT | CASSLVTGTNEKLFF
TRBJ1-6 | . | few | TRBV4-1 | TGCGCCAGCAGCCAAGAAAGGCGGCCCTCCTATAATTCACCCCTCCACTTT | CASSQERRPSYNSPLHF
TRBJ2-5 | . | . | TRBV12-3/TRBV12-4 | TGTGCCAGCAGTTTAAGGACACCCCTGGGGGAGACCCAGTACTTC | CASSLRTPLGETQYF
TRBJ2-3 | . | few | TRBV10-3 | TGTGCCATCAGTGAGTCGGCTAGCGGCACAGATACGCAGTATTTT | CAISESASGTDTQYF
TRBJ2-5 | . | few | TRBV7-8 | TGTGCCAGCAGCTTACGTCCGGAAGGAGAGACCCAGTACTTC | CASSLRPEGETQYF
TRBJ2-1 | . | . | TRBV7-9 | TGTGCCAGCAGCGACCGAGGGGACGGGGAGCAGTTCTTC | CASSDRGDGEQFF
TRBJ2-3 | . | once | TRBV6-5 | TGTGCCAGCACCGAAACGGGGACAGATACGCAGTATTTT | CASTETGTDTQYF
TRBJ2-3 | . | . | TRBV7-8 | TGTGCCAGCAGCTCCCATGCAGTACCGACAGATACGCAGTATTTT | CASSSHAVPTDTQYF
TRBJ1-2 | . | . | TRBV5-1 | TGCGCCAGCAGCTTGGCCGGGGGTCCAGCAGGCTATGGCTACACCTTC | CASSLAGGPAGYGYTF
TRBJ1-2 | TRBD1 | . | TRBV6-6 | TGTGCCAGCAGCCTCAGACAGGGGGGATATGGCTACACCTTC | CASSLRQGGYGYTF
TRBJ2-1 | TRBD2 | once | TRBV5-1 | TGCGCCAGCAGCTTTTTGACTAGCGGGACCTACAATGAGCAGTTCTTC | CASSFLTSGTYNEQFF
TRBJ1-5 | . | . | TRBV5-6 | TGTGCCAGCAGCCAAACAGATCAGCCCCAGCATTTT | CASSQTDQPQHF
TRBJ2-5 | TRBD1 | few | TRBV12-3/TRBV12-4 | TGTGCCAGCAGTTGGGACAGGGGGGGAGCGGAGACCCAGTACTTC | CASSWDRGGAETQYF
TRBJ2-5 | . | many | TRBV15 | TGTGCCACCAGCAGAGATCCCCAAGAGACCCAGTACTTC | CATSRDPQETQYF
TRBJ2-6 | . | few | TRBV20-1 | TGCAGTGCTAGAGAACACAGAGACTCTGGGGCCAACGTCCTGACTTTC | CSAREHRDSGANVLTF
TRBJ2-5 | TRBD2 | . | TRBV5-1 | TGCGCCAGCGGGACTAGCGGGGCCCAAGAGACCCAGTCCTTC | CASGTSGAQETQSF
TRBJ2-5 | TRBD2 | . | TRBV28 | TGTGCCAGCAGTCACCCCACTAGCGGCCAAGAGACCCAGTACTTC | CASSHPTSGQETQYF
TRBJ2-5 | . | few | TRBV6-5 | TGTGCCAGCAAAGGCAGAGCTTACCAAGAGACCCAGTACTTC | CASKGRAYQETQYF
TRBJ1-4 | . | . | TRBV6-6 | TGTGCCAGCAGGGAGGGGCTAGCTAATGAAAAACTGTTTTTT | CASREGLANEKLFF
TRBJ2-5 | TRBD2 | many | TRBV29-1 | TGCAGCGTTCCAGGGACTAGCGGCCAAGAGACCCAGTACTTC | CSVPGTSGQETQYF
TRBJ2-2 | . | . | TRBV4-2 | TGTGCCAGCAGCCCGCTTAAGGGGGAGGGCGCCGGGGAGCTGTTTTTT | CASSPLKGEGAGELFF
TRBJ2-1 | TRBD2 | . | TRBV20-1 | TGCAGTGCTACGACTAGCGGGGGACGCAAGAGACAGCAGTTCTTC | CSATTSGGRKRQQFF
TRBJ1-5 | . | . | TRBV4-1 | TGCGCCAGCAGCCAAGATGCAGGGAGGGGTCAGCCCCAGCATTTT | CASSQDAGRGQPQHF